Sequencing of this T cell receptor beta chain was carried out in a study of human CD8 memory T cell subsets. The CDR3 sequence is 16 residues long. Germline CDR1 and CDR2: SGHDT and YYEEEE. By UMI-labeled 5' RACE, the TCR beta libraries were made. Reprocessing the 5' RACE reads, TCRdb reports a single entry for every CDR3 protein and omits DNA. This sample's table reports 4,500 to 7,000 distinct CDR3 sequences. Sequenced sample: CD8+ effector memory T cells (TEM) sorted from PBMCs. Subset reported: effector memory CD8 T cells, CCR7- CD45RO+ CD95+. The rearrangement uses TRBV5-6 and TRBJ2-1; the D call of TRBD1 rests on TCRdb alone, since no DNA is present to check it. This TCR came from a human donor in good health. The CDR3: CASSWSSGIFDYEQFF.